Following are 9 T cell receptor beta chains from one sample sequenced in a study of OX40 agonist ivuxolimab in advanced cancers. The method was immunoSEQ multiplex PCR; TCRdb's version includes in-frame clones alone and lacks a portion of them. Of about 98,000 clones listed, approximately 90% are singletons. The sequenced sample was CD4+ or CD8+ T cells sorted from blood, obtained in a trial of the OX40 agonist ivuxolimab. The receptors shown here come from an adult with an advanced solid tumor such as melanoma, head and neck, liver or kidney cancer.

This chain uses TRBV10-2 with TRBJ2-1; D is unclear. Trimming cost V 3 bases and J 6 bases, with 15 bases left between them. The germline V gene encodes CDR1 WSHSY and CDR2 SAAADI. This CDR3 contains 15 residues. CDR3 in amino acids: CASSDPTYIGNEQFF. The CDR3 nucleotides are TGCGCCAGCAGTGACCCCACATACATAGGCAATGAGCAGTTCTTC.

The CDR3 nucleotides are TGTGCCAGCGCCGTGGGACTAGCGGGGTCTGAGCAGTTCTTC. It codes for CASAVGLAGSEQFF. The J gene is TRBJ2-1, the V gene TRBV7-2, with 13 nucleotides matching TRBD2. Looked up from germline, CDR1 is SGHTA and CDR2 is FQGNSA. The CDR3 totals 14 residues. Unmatched junction bases numbered 7, after V lost 8 bases and J lost 9 bases.

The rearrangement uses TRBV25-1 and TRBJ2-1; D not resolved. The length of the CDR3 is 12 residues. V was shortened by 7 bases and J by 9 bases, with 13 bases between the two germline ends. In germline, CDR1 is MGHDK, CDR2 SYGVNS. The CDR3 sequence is CASTRAGIEQFF. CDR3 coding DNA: TGTGCCAGCACGCGAGCAGGTATTGAGCAGTTCTTC.

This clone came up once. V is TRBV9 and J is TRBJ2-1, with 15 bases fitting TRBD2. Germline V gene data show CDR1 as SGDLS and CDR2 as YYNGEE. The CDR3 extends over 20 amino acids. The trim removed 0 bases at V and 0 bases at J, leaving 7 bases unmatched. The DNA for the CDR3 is TGTGCCAGCAGCGTAGCTCCCGGGACTAGCGGGGGGAGCTCCTACAATGAGCAGTTCTTC. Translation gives CASSVAPGTSGGSSYNEQFF.

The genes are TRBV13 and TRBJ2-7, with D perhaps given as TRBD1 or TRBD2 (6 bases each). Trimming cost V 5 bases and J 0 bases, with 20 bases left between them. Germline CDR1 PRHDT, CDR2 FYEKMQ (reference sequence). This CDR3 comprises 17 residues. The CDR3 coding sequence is TGTGCCAGCAGCCCGCGGGTTGGGGGGCCGAGCTCCTACGAGCAGTACTTC. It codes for CASSPRVGGPSSYEQYF.

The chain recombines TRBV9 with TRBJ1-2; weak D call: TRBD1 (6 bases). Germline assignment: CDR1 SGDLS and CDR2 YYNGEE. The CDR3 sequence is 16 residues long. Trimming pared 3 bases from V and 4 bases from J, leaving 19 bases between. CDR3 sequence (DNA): TGTGCCAGCAGCGCCCACTCCGACAGGCTACGCTATGGCTACACCTTC. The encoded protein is CASSAHSDRLRYGYTF.

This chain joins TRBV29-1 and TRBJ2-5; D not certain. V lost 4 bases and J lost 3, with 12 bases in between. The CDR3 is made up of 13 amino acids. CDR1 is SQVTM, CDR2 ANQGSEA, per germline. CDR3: CSVGWTEKETQYF. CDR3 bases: TGCAGCGTTGGGTGGACGGAGAAAGAGACCCAGTACTTC.

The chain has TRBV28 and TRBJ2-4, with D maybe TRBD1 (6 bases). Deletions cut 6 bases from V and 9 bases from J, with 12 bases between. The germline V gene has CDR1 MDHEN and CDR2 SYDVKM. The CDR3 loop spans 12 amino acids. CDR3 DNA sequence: TGTGCCAGCAGGACCAGGGGAGCCATTCAGTACTTC. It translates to CASRTRGAIQYF.

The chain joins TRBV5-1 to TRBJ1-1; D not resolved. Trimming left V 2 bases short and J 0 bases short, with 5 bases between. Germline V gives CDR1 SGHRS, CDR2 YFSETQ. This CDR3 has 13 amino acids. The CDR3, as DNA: TGCGCCAGCAGCTTCACTATGAACACTGAAGCTTTCTTT. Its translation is CASSFTMNTEAFF.